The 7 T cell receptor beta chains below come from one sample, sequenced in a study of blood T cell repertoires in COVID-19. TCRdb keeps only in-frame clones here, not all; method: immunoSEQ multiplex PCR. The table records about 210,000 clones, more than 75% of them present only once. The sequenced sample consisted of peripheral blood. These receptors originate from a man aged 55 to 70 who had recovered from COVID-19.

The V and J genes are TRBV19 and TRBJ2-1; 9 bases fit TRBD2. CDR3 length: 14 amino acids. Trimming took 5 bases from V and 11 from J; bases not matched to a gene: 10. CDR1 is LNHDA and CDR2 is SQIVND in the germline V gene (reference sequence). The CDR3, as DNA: TGTGCCAGTAGTGATCAAGGACTAGCGCCTAAGCAGTTCTTC. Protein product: CASSDQGLAPKQFF.

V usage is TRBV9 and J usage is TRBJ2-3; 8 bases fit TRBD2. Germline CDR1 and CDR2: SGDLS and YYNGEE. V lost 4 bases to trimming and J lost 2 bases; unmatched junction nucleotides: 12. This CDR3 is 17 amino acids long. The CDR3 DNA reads TGTGCCAGCAGCCGCCCAAGGACAGCGGGGGCCACAGATACGCAGTATTTT. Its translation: CASSRPRTAGATDTQYF.

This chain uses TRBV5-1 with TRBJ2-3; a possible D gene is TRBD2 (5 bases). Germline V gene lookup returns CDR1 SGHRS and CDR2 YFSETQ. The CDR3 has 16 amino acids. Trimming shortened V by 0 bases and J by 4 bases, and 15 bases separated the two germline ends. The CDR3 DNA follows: TGCGCCAGCAGCTTGGAAGGAGGAAGTGTGGCAGATACGCAGTATTTT. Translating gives CASSLEGGSVADTQYF.

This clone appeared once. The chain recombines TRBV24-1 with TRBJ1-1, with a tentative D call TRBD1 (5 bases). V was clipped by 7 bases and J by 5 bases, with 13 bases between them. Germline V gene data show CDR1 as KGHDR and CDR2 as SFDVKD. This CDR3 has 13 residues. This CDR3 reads CATRGPLGTEAFF. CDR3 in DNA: TGTGCCACCAGGGGGCCGTTGGGGACTGAAGCTTTCTTT.

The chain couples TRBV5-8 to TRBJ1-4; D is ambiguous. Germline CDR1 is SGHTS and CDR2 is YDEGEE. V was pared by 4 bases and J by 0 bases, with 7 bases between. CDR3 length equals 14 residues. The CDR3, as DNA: TGTGCCAGCAGCCGGTCCTCAACTAATGAAAAACTGTTTTTT. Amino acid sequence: CASSRSSTNEKLFF.

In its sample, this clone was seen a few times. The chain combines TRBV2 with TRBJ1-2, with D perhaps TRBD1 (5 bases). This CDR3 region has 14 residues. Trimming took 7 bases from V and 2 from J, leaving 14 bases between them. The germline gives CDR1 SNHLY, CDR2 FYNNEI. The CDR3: CASKEGTGNYGYTF. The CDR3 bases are TGTGCCAGCAAAGAAGGGACTGGGAACTATGGCTACACCTTC.

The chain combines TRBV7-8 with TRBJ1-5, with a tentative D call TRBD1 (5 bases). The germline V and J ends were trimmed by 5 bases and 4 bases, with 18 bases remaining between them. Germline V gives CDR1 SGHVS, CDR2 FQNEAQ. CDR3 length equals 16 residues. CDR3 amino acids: CASSPRPDSPNQPQHF. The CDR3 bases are TGTGCCAGCAGCCCAAGACCCGACAGCCCAAATCAGCCCCAGCATTTT.